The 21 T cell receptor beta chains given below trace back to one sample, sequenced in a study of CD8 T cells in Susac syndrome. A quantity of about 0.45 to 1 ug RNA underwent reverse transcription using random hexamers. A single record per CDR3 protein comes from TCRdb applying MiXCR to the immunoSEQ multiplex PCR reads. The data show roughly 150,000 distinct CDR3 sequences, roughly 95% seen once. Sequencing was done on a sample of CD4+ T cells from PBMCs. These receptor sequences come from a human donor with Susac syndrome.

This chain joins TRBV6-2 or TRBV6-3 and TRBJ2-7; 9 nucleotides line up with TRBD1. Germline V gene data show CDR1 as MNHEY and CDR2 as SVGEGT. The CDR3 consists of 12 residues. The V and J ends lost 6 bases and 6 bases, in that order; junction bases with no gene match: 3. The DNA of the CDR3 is TGTGCCAGCAGGAACAGGGGGCGCGAGCAGTACTTC. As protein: CASRNRGREQYF.

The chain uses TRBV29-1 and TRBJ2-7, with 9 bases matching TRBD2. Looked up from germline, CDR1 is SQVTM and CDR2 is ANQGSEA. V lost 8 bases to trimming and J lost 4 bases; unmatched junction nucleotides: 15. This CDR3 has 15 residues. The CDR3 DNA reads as TGCAGCCCACCCACTGGCGGGGGGGTCGTTTACGAGCAGTACTTC. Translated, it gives CSPPTGGGVVYEQYF.

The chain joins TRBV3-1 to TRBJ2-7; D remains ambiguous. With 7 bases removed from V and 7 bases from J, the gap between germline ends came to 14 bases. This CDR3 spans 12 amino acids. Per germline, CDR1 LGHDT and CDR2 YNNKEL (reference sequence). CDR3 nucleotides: TGTGCCAGCACCACGGAGTGGGGAGAGCAGTACTTC. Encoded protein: CASTTEWGEQYF.

The CDR3 coding sequence is TGTGCCAGCAGACCCAGCGGAGCCCAAGAGACCCAGTACTTC. Translation: CASRPSGAQETQYF. The rearrangement joins TRBV28 to TRBJ2-5; the D gene is possibly TRBD2 (5 bases). The V gene lost 6 bases and the J gene lost 1 base, with 12 bases spanning the gap. CDR3 length equals 14 residues. CDR1 and CDR2 from the germline V gene are MDHEN and SYDVKM.

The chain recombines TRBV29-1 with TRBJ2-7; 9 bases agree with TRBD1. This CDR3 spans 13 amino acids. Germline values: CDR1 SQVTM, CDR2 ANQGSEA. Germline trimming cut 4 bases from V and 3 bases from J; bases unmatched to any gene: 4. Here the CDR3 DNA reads TGCAGCGTTGGAACAGGGGGCGTCTACGAGCAGTACTTC. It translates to CSVGTGGVYEQYF.

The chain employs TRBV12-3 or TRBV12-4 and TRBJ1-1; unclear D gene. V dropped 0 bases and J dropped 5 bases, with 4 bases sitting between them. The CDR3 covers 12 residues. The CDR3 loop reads CASSLAMTEAFF. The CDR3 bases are TGTGCCAGCAGTTTAGCCATGACTGAAGCTTTCTTT.

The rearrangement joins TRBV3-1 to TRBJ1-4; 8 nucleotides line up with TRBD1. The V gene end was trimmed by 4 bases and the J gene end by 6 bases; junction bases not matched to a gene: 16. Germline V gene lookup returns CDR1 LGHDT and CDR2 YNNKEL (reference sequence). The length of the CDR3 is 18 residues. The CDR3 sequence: CASSRSQGARGRDEKLFF. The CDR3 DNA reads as TGTGCCAGCAGCCGCTCGCAGGGGGCCAGGGGGCGCGATGAAAAACTGTTTTTT. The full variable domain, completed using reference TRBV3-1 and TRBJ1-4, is DTAVSQTPKYLVTQMGNDKSIKCEQNLGHDTMYWYKQDSKKFLKIMFSYNNKELIINETVPNRFSPKSPDKAHLNLHINSLELGDSAVYFCASSRSQGARGRDEKLFFGSGTQLSVL.

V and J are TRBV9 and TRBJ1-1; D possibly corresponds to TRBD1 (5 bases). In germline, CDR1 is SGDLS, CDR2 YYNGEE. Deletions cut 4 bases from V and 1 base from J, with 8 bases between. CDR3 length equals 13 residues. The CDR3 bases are TGTGCCAGCAGCAAGGGGCAGAACACTGAAGCTTTCTTT. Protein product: CASSKGQNTEAFF.

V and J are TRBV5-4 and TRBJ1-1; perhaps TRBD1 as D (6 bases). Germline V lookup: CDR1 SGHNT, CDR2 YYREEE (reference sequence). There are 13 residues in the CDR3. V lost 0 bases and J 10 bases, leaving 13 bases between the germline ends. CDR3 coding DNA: TGTGCCAGCAGCTTGGTGGGGGGCAAGGGAGCTTTCTTT. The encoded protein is CASSLVGGKGAFF.

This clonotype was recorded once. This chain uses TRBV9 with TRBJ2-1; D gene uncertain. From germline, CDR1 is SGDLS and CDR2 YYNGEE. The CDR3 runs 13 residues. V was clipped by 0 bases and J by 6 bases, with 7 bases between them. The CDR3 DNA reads TGTGCCAGCAGCGTAGACTATCCCAATGAGCAGTTCTTC. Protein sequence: CASSVDYPNEQFF.

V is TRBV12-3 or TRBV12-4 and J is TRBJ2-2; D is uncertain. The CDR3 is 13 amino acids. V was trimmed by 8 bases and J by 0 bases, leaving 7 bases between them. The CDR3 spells CASRQANTGELFF. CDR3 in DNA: TGTGCCAGCCGGCAGGCGAACACCGGGGAGCTGTTTTTT.

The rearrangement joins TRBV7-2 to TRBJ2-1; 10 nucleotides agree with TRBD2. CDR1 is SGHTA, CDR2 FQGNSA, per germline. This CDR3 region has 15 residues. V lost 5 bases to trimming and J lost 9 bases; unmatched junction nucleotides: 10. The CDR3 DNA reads TGTGCCAGCAGCCGAGACGGGACTAGCGACGTTGAGCAGTTCTTC. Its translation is CASSRDGTSDVEQFF.

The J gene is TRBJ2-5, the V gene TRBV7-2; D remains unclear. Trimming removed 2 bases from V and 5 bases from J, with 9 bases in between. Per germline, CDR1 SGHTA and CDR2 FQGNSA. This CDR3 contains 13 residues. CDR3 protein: CASSLNYGETQYF. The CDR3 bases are TGTGCCAGCAGCTTAAATTACGGCGAGACCCAGTACTTC.

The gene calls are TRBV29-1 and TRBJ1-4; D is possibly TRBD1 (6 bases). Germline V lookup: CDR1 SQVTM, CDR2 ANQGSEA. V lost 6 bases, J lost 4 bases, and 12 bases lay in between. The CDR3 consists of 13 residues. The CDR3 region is CSVHRVGNEKLFF. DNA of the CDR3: TGCAGCGTACACAGGGTTGGTAATGAAAAACTGTTTTTT.

The CDR3 is CASSLSVNQPQHF. Here the CDR3 DNA reads TGTGCCAGCAGCTTGTCAGTTAATCAGCCCCAGCATTTT. The V and J genes are TRBV5-5 and TRBJ1-5; D is unclear. Germline CDR1 and CDR2: SGHKS and YYEKEE (reference sequence). The CDR3 is made up of 13 amino acids. Trimming took 1 base from V and 4 from J, leaving 6 bases between them. The entire variable domain, with the rest obtained from reference TRBV5-5 and TRBJ1-5, is as follows: DAGVTQSPTHLIKTRGQQVTLRCSPISGHKSVSWYQQVLGQGPQFIFQYYEKEERGRGNFPDRFSARQFPNYSSELNVNALLLGDSALYLCASSLSVNQPQHFGDGTRLSIL.

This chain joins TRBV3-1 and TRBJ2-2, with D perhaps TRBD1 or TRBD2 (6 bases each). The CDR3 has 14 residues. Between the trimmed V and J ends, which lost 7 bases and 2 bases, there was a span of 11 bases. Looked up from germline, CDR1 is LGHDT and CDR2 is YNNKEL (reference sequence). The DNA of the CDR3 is TGTGCCAGCAACAGGGAGGAAAACACCGGGGAGCTGTTTTTT. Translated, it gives CASNREENTGELFF.

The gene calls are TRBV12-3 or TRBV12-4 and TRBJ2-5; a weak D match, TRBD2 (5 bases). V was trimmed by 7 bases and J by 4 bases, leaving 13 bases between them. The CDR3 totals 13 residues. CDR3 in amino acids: CASTPHGGETQYF. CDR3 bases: TGTGCCAGCACCCCCCACGGAGGAGAGACCCAGTACTTC.

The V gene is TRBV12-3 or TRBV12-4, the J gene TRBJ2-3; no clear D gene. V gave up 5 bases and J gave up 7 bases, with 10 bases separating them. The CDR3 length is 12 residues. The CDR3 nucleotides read TGTGCCAGCAGTCCAGACTCCTATACGCAGTATTTT. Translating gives CASSPDSYTQYF.

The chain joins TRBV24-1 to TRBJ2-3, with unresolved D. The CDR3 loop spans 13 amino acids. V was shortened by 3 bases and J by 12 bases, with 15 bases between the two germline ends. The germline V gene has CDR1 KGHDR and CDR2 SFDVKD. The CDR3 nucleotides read TGTGCCACCAGTGATCCAGGCGGCTGGCTCCAGTATTTT. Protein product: CATSDPGGWLQYF.

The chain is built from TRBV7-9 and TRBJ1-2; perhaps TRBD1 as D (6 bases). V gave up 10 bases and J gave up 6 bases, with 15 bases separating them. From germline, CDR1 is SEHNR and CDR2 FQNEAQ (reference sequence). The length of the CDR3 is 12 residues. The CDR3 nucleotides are TGTGCCACCCTACAGGGAACGCATGGCTACACCTTC. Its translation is CATLQGTHGYTF.

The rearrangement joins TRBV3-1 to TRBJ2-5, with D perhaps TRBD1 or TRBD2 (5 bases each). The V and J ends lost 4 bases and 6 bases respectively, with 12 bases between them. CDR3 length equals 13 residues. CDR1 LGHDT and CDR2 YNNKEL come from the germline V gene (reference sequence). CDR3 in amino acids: CASSPSGTKTQYF. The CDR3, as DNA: TGTGCCAGCAGCCCCTCAGGGACGAAGACCCAGTACTTC.